The rows below give T cell receptor beta chains drawn from one sample of a study of blood T cell repertoires in COVID-19. Data came from immunoSEQ multiplex PCR; TCRdb stores just in-frame clones and leaves some out. This sample has about 120,000 clones, with 70% to 90% found just once. The sample was peripheral blood. These receptors were collected from a human donor in a cohort sampled during active COVID-19. Both conserved end residues are part of each CDR3. Each record gives: D gene, V gene, clone size, J gene, CDR3 protein, CDR3 DNA. A D gene is named only where the DNA matches it firmly. Size values are once, few and many counts, or a class for expanded clones, and some rows have none.

>TRBD2|TRBV6-4|-|TRBJ2-1
CASREGLAGGFNEQFF
TGTGCCAGCAGGGAGGGACTAGCGGGAGGGTTTAATGAGCAGTTCTTC
>-|TRBV4-1|-|TRBJ2-2
CATSEAPNTGELFF
TGCGCCACTTCGGAGGCCCCAAACACCGGGGAGCTGTTTTTT
>TRBD1|TRBV30|-|TRBJ1-6
CASTGEFYNSPLHF
TGTGCCTCGACAGGGGAATTCTATAATTCACCCCTCCACTTT
>TRBD2|TRBV19|-|TRBJ2-6
CASSIGSLSGGSGANVLTF
TGTGCCAGTAGTATAGGAAGTTTAAGCGGGGGGTCTGGGGCCAACGTCCTGACTTTC
>-|TRBV4-1|few|TRBJ2-3
CASSQESGRTYTDTQYF
TGCGCCAGCAGCCAAGAAAGCGGCAGAACTTATACAGATACGCAGTATTTT
>-|TRBV6-5|-|TRBJ1-2
CASSYSGADYGYTF
TGTGCCAGCAGTTACTCAGGGGCGGATTATGGCTACACCTTC
>TRBD2|TRBV5-6|-|TRBJ2-1
CASSRGLASGNEQFF
TGTGCCAGCAGCCGGGGACTAGCATCTGGGAATGAGCAGTTCTTC
>-|TRBV20-1|-|TRBJ2-5
CSAAQETQYF
TGCAGTGCCGCTCAGGAGACCCAGTACTTC
>-|TRBV18|-|TRBJ2-7
CASSRDSSSYEQYF
TGTGCCAGCTCAAGAGACTCCAGCTCCTACGAGCAGTACTTC
>-|TRBV10-1|-|TRBJ2-7
CASSGRLTYEQYF
TGCGCCAGCAGTGGCAGGCTCACCTACGAGCAGTACTTC
>-|TRBV6-1|-|TRBJ2-3
CASSEGSEKQYF
TGTGCCAGCAGTGAAGGGTCGGAGAAGCAGTATTTT
>TRBD1|TRBV5-1|-|TRBJ2-4
CASSQGTGKNIQYF
TGCGCCAGCAGCCAAGGGACAGGAAAAAACATTCAGTACTTC
>TRBD1|TRBV6-5|-|TRBJ1-4
CASANRGGPNEKLFF
TGTGCCAGCGCTAACAGGGGAGGACCCAATGAAAAACTGTTTTTT
>TRBD2|TRBV7-6|-|TRBJ2-1
CASSLAKPSGSKYNEQFF
TGTGCCAGCAGCTTGGCCAAACCTAGCGGGAGTAAGTACAATGAGCAGTTCTTC
>-|TRBV5-4|-|TRBJ1-2
CASSPRHGAVGGYTF
TGTGCCAGCAGCCCTCGTCATGGGGCGGTAGGTGGCTACACCTTC
>TRBD1|TRBV28|once|TRBJ1-4
CASSSGTGALTNEKLFF
TGTGCCAGCAGTTCCGGGACAGGGGCTCTAACTAATGAAAAACTGTTTTTT
>TRBD1|TRBV10-3|few|TRBJ2-7
CAISEDRAYEQYF
TGTGCCATCAGTGAGGACAGGGCCTACGAGCAGTACTTC
>TRBD1|TRBV5-1|-|TRBJ2-1
CASSLAGTAPGDEQFF
TGCGCCAGCAGCTTGGCGGGGACAGCCCCCGGGGATGAGCAGTTCTTC
>TRBD1|TRBV6-5|-|TRBJ2-7
CASRRPGTGSYEQYF
TGTGCCAGCCGTAGGCCCGGGACAGGGAGCTACGAGCAGTACTTC
>TRBD2|TRBV28|-|TRBJ2-7
CASSLASGSGYEQYF
TGTGCCAGCAGTTTGGCCAGCGGGAGTGGGTACGAGCAGTACTTC
>-|TRBV12-2|-|TRBJ1-4
CASRLAWTGGSTNEKLFF
TGTGCAAGTCGCTTAGCGTGGACAGGGGGTTCAACTAATGAAAAACTGTTTTTT
>-|TRBV5-4|once|TRBJ1-2
CASSLGSTGPRYGYTF
TGTGCCAGCAGCTTGGGCTCTACAGGCCCCCGGTATGGCTACACCTTC
>TRBD1|TRBV28|-|TRBJ2-1
CASSPQGALNNEQFF
TGTGCCAGCAGCCCGCAGGGGGCGCTCAACAATGAGCAGTTCTTC
>TRBD2|TRBV3-1/TRBV3-2|-|TRBJ2-7
CASSLRRDYPPPPFYEQYF
TGTGCCAGCAGCCTTAGAAGGGACTACCCTCCCCCCCCCTTCTACGAGCAGTACTTC
>TRBD2|TRBV11-3|-|TRBJ2-2
CASSLVRAGGPTTGELFF
TGTGCCAGCAGCTTAGTTCGAGCGGGAGGGCCGACCACCGGGGAGCTGTTTTTT
>TRBD1|TRBV11-3|-|TRBJ2-6
CASSLDRDSATGANVLTF
TGTGCCAGCAGCCTCGACCGGGACAGCGCAACAGGGGCCAACGTCCTGACTTTC
>TRBD1|TRBV12-3/TRBV12-4|-|TRBJ1-1
CASRKQGSSSAFF
TGTGCCAGCAGAAAACAGGGGTCGAGTTCCGCTTTCTTT
>TRBD1|TRBV7-2|-|TRBJ2-7
CASSLAAGTGAYEQYF
TGTGCCAGCAGCTTAGCTGCCGGGACAGGGGCCTACGAGCAGTACTTC
>-|TRBV7-7|-|TRBJ2-5
CASSSPGSGSQETQYF
TGTGCTAGCAGCTCTCCGGGTAGCGGAAGCCAAGAGACCCAGTACTTC
>-|TRBV7-9|-|TRBJ1-4
CASSLGGVSNEKLFF
TGTGCCAGCAGCTTGGGGGGAGTATCTAATGAAAAACTGTTTTTT
>TRBD1|TRBV5-1|once|TRBJ2-5
CASSDAVTGAQGTQYF
TGCGCCAGCAGCGATGCCGTTACAGGGGCACAGGGGACCCAGTACTTC
>-|TRBV7-2|-|TRBJ2-1
CASSLTWSSYNEQFF
TGTGCCAGCAGCTTAACGTGGAGCTCCTACAATGAGCAGTTCTTC
>TRBD1|TRBV5-5|-|TRBJ2-5
CASSFSGQGNQETQYF
TGTGCCAGCAGCTTCTCGGGACAGGGGAACCAAGAGACCCAGTACTTC
>TRBD1|TRBV7-9|-|TRBJ2-7
CASSRPARTGDEQYF
TGTGCCAGCAGCCGACCTGCCCGAACAGGGGACGAGCAGTACTTC
>TRBD1|TRBV5-4|-|TRBJ2-3
CASSTPLGGQGTDTQYF
TGTGCCAGCAGCACGCCCTTGGGGGGACAGGGCACAGATACGCAGTATTTT
>-|TRBV30|-|TRBJ2-5
CAWSVPHWAAQETQYF
TGTGCCTGGAGTGTTCCGCATTGGGCAGCTCAAGAGACCCAGTACTTC
>TRBD2|TRBV3-1/TRBV3-2|-|TRBJ2-1
CASSSNKGLAGGPVDEQFF
TGTGCCAGCAGCAGCAATAAGGGACTAGCGGGGGGGCCGGTTGATGAGCAGTTCTTC
>TRBD2|TRBV19|-|TRBJ2-7
CASSIRTSVTYEQYF
TGTGCCAGTAGTATTCGGACTAGCGTTACCTACGAGCAGTACTTC
>TRBD2|TRBV2|-|TRBJ2-7
CATGTSGGHAYEQYF
TGTGCCACAGGGACTAGCGGGGGACATGCCTACGAGCAGTACTTC
>-|TRBV28|once|TRBJ1-1
CATTGRPNTEAFF
TGCGCTACGACAGGCCGACCGAACACTGAAGCTTTCTTT
>TRBD2|TRBV28|-|TRBJ2-7
CASSLLPAGSYEQYF
TGTGCCAGCAGTTTATTGCCAGCGGGGTCCTACGAGCAGTACTTC
>-|TRBV6-5|once|TRBJ2-1
CASSYMREQFF
TGTGCCAGCAGTTACATGAGGGAGCAGTTCTTC
>-|TRBV2|-|TRBJ1-5
CASSDFLSAYSNQPQHF
TGTGCCAGCAGTGACTTTCTGAGCGCATATAGCAATCAGCCCCAGCATTTT